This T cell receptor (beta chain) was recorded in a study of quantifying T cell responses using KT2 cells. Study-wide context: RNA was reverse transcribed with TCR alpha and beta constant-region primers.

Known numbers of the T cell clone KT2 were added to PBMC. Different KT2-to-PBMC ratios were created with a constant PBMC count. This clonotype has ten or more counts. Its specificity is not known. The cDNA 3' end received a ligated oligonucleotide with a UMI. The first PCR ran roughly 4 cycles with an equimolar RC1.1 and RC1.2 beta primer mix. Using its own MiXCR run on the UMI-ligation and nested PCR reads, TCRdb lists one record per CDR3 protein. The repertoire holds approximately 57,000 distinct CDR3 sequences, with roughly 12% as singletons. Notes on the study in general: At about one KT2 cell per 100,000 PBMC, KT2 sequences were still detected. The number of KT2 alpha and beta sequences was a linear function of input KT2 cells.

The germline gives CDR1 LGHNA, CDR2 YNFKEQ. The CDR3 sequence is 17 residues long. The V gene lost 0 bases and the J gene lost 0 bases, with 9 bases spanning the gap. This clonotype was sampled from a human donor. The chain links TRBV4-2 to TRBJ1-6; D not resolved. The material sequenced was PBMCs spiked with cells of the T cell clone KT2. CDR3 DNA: TGTGCCAGCAGCCAAGATAGAGCTAGCTCCTATAATTCACCCCTCCACTTT. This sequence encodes CASSQDRASSYNSPLHF.